The T cell receptor beta chain described here comes from a study of T cell clonotyping in hematopoietic cell transplantation. The CDR3 sequence is 13 residues long. The V gene's germline CDR1 is SGHVS and CDR2 FQNEAQ. V dropped 5 bases and J dropped 8; count of bases not matched to a gene: 7. TCRdb's table, derived via immunoSEQ multiplex PCR, lists solely in-frame clones and lacks some. The profile shows roughly 38,000 clones, over 80% of them singletons. The sequence was collected from a woman between 40 and 55 years old in good health. Some clones in this sample may be carry-over from other donors' samples. This chain connects TRBV7-8 to TRBJ1-2; TRBD1 agrees at 8 bases. The material sequenced was peripheral blood mononuclear cells. CDR3 amino acids: CASSQGRGHGYTF. The CDR3 DNA sequence: TGTGCCAGCAGCCAAGGCAGGGGGCACGGCTACACCTTC.